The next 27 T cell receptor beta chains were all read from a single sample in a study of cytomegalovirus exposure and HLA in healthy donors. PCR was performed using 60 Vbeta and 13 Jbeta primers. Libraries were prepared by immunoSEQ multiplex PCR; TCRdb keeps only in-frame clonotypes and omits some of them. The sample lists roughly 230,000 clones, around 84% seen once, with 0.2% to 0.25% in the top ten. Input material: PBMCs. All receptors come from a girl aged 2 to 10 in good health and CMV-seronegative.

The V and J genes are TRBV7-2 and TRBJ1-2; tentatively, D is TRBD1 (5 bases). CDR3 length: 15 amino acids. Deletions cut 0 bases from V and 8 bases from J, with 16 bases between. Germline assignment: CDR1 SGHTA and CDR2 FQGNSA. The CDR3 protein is CASSLAALGAHGYTF. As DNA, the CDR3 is TGTGCCAGCAGCTTAGCTGCTTTAGGGGCCCACGGCTACACCTTC.

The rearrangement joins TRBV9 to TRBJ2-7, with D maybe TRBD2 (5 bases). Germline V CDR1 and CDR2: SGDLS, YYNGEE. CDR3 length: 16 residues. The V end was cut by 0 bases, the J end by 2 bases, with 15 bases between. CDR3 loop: CASSVEPAAGPYEQYF. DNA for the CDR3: TGTGCCAGCAGCGTAGAACCGGCCGCGGGCCCCTACGAGCAGTACTTC.

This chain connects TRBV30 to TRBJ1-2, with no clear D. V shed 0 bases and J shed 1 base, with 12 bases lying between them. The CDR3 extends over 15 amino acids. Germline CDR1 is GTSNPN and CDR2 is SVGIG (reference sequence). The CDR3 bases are TGTGCCTGGAGTGTACTATTCGGACTTAACTATGGCTACACCTTC. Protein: CAWSVLFGLNYGYTF.

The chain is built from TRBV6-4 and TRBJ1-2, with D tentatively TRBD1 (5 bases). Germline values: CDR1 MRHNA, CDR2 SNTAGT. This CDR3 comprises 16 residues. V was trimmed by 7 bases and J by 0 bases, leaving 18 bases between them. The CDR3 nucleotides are TGTGCCAGCATGGTCCGTTGGGGCAGGGCTAACTATGGCTACACCTTC. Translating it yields CASMVRWGRANYGYTF.

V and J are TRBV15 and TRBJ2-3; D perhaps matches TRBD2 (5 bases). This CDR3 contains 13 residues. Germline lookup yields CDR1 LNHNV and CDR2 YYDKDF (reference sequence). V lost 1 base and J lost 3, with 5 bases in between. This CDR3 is CATSRAGTDTQYF. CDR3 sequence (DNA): TGTGCCACCAGCAGAGCGGGAACAGATACGCAGTATTTT.

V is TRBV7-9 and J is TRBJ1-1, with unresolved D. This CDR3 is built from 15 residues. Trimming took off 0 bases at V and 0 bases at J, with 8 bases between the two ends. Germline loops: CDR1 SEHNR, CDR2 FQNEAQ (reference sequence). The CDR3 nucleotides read TGTGCCAGCAGCTTAGCGCCGTGGCTGAACACTGAAGCTTTCTTT. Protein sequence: CASSLAPWLNTEAFF.

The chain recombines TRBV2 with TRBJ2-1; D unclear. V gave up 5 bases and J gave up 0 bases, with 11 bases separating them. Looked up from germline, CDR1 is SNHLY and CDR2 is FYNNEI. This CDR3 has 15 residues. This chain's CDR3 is CASSRLTSSYNEQFF. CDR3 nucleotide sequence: TGTGCCAGCAGTCGCCTAACGAGCTCCTACAATGAGCAGTTCTTC.

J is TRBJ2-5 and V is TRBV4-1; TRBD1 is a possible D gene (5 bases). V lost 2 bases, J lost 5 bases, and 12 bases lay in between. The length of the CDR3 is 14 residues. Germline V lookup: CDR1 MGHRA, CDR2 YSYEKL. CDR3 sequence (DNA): TGCGCCAGCAGCCAACCAGGGTTTTGGGAGACCCAGTACTTC. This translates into CASSQPGFWETQYF.

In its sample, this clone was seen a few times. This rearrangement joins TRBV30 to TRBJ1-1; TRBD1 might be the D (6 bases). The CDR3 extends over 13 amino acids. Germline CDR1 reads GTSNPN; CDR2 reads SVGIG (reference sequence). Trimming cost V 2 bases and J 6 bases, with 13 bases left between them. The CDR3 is CAWSPGDGAEAFF. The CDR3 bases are TGTGCCTGGAGTCCAGGGGACGGGGCTGAAGCTTTCTTT.

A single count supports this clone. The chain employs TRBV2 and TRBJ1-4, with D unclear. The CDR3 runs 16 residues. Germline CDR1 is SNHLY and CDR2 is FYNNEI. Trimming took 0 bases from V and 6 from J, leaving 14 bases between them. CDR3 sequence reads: CASSEARRRTDEKLFF. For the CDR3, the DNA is TGTGCCAGCAGTGAAGCGCGGCGGAGGACGGATGAAAAACTGTTTTTT.

The CDR3 spells CASSEDGGQNTEAFF. CDR3 DNA: TGTGCCAGCAGTGAAGATGGTGGACAGAACACTGAAGCTTTCTTT. The chain couples TRBV2 to TRBJ1-1, with a tentative D call TRBD1 (5 bases). The CDR3 contains 15 residues. V was shortened by 1 base and J by 1 base, with 10 bases between the two germline ends. The germline CDR1 and CDR2 sequences are SNHLY and FYNNEI.

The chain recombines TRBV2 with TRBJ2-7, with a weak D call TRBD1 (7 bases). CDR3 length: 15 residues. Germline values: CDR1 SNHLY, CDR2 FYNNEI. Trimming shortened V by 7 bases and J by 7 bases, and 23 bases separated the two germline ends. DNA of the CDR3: TGTGCCAGCAAGGATCGGGCAGGGGGAGGTCAAGAGCAGTACTTC. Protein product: CASKDRAGGGQEQYF.

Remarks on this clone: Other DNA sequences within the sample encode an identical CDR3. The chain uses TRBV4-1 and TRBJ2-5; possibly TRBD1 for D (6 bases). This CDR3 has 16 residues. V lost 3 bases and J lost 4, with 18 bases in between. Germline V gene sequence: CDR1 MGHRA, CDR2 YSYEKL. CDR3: CASSQVFRQGGETQYF. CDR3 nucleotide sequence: TGCGCCAGCAGCCAGGTTTTTCGTCAAGGGGGAGAGACCCAGTACTTC.

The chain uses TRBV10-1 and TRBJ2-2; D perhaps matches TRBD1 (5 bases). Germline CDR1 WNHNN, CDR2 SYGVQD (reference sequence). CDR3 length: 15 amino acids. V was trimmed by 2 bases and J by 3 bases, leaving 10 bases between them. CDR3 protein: CASSEQGMDTGELFF. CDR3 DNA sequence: TGCGCCAGCAGTGAGCAGGGAATGGACACCGGGGAGCTGTTTTTT.

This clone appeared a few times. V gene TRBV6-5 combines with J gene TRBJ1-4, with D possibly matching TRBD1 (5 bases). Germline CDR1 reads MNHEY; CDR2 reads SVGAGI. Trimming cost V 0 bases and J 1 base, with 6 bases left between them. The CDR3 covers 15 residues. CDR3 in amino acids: CASSYSGGTNEKLFF. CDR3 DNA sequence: TGTGCCAGCAGTTACTCGGGGGGAACTAATGAAAAACTGTTTTTT.

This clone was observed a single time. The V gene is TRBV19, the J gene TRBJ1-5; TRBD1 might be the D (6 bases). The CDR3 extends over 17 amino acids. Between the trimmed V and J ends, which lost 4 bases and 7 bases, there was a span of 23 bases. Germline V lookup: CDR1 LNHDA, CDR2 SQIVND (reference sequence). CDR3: CASSKVQGQIMGQPQHF. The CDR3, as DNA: TGTGCCAGTAGTAAGGTACAGGGACAAATAATGGGGCAGCCCCAGCATTTT.

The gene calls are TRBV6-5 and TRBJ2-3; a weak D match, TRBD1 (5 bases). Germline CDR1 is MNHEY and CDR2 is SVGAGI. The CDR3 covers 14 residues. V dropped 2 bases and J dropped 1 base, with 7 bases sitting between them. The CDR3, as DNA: TGTGCCAGCAGTTACACCAGGGGCACAGATACGCAGTATTTT. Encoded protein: CASSYTRGTDTQYF.

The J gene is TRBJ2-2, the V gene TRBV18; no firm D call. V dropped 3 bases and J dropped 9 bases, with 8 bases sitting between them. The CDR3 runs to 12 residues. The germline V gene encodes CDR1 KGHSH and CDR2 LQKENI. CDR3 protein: CASSPPLRELFF. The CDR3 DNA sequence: TGTGCCAGCTCACCTCCCCTTCGGGAGCTGTTTTTT. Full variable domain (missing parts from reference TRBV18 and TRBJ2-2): NAGVMQNPRHLVRRRGQEARLRCSPMKGHSHVYWYRQLPEEGLKFMVYLQKENIIDESGMPKERFSAEFPKEGPSILRIQQVVRGDSAAYFCASSPPLRELFFGEGSRLTVL.

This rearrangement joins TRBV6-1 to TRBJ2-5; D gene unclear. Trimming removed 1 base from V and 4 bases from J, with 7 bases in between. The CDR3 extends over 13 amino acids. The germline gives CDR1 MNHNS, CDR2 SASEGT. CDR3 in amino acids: CASSEGSGETQYF. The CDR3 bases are TGTGCCAGCAGTGAAGGATCGGGAGAGACCCAGTACTTC.

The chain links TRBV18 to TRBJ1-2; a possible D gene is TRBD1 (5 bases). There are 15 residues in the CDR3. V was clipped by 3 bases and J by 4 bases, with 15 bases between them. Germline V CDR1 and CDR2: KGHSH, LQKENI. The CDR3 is CASSPVQGMGYGYTF. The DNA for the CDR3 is TGTGCCAGCTCACCGGTTCAGGGTATGGGCTATGGCTACACCTTC. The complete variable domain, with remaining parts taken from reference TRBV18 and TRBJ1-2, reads NAGVMQNPRHLVRRRGQEARLRCSPMKGHSHVYWYRQLPEEGLKFMVYLQKENIIDESGMPKERFSAEFPKEGPSILRIQQVVRGDSAAYFCASSPVQGMGYGYTFGSGTRLTVV.

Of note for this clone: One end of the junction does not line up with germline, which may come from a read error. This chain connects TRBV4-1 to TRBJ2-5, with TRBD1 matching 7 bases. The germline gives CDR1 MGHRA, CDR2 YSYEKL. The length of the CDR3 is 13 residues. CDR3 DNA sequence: TGCGCCAGCAGTCAAGGGGGCAGGGAGACCCAGTACTTC. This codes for CASSQGGRETQYF.

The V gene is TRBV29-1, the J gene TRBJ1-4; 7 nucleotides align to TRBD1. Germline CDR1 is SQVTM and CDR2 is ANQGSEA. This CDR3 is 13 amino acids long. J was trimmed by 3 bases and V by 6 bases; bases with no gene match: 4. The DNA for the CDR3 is TGCAGCGTGCTGGGACAGTCTAATGAAAAACTGTTTTTT. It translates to CSVLGQSNEKLFF.

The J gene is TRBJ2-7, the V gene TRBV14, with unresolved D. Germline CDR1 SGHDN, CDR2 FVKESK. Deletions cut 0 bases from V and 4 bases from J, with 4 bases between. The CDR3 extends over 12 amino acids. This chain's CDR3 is CASSQDQYEQYF. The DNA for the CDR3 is TGTGCCAGCAGCCAAGATCAATACGAGCAGTACTTC.

The CDR3 here is CASSPRTANTGELFF. CDR3 coding DNA: TGTGCCAGCTCACCACGGACAGCGAACACCGGGGAGCTGTTTTTT. The chain joins TRBV18 to TRBJ2-2, with a possible D match to TRBD1 (6 bases). In germline, CDR1 is KGHSH, CDR2 LQKENI. The CDR3 extends over 15 amino acids. Trimming cost V 1 base and J 0 bases, with 6 bases left between them.

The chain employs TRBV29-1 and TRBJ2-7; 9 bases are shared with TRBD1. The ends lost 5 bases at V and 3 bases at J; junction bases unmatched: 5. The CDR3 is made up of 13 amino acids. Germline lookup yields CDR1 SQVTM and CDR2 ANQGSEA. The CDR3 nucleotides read TGCAGCGTTCGAACGGGACAGGGCTACGAGCAGTACTTC. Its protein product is CSVRTGQGYEQYF.

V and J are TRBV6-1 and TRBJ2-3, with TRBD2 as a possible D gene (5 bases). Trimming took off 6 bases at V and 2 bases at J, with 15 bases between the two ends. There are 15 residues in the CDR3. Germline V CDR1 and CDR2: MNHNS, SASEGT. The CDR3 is CASRGLLYLTDTQYF. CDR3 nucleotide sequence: TGTGCCAGCAGAGGACTCCTCTACCTCACAGATACGCAGTATTTT.

This CDR3 is CASSQYDTNTEAFF. CDR3 nucleotides: TGTGCCAGCAGCCAATATGACACGAACACTGAAGCTTTCTTT. The genes are TRBV21-1 and TRBJ1-1; the table names TRBD1, a call not compared with the DNA. TRBV21-1 represents a pseudogene. This CDR3 is built from 14 residues.